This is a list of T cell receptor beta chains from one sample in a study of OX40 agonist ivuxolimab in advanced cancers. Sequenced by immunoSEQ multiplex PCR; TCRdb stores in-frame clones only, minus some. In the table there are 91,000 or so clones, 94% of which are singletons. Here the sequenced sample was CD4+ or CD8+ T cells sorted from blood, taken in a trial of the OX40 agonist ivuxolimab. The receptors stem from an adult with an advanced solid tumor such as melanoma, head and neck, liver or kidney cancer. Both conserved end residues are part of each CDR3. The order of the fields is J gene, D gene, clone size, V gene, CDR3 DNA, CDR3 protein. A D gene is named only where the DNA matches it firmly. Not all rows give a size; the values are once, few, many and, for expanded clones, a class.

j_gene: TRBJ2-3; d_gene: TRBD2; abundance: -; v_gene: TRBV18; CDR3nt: TGTGCCAGCTCACCAGAGTTGCTAGCGGGCCCTAGCACAGATACGCAGTATTTT; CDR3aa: CASSPELLAGPSTDTQYF
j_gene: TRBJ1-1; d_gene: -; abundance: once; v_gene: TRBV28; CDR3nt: TGTGCCAGCAGTTTACTCACAGGCCAAGAAGCTTTCTTT; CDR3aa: CASSLLTGQEAFF
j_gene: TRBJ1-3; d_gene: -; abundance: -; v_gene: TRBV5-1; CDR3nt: TGCGCCAGCAGCTTTCGTGCTAGGGGGGATGGAAACACCATATATTTT; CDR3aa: CASSFRARGDGNTIYF
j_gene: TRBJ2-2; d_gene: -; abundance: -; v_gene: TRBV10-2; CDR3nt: TGCGCCAGCAGGGACGGACCGAACACCGGGGAGCTGTTTTTT; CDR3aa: CASRDGPNTGELFF
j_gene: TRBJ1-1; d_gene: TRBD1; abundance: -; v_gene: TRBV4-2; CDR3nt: TGTGCCAGCAGCCCCATTGGGACAGGGAACACTGAAGCTTTCTTT; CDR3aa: CASSPIGTGNTEAFF
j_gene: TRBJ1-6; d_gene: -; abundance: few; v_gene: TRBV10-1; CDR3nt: TGCGCCAGCAGTGAGTCGCCGGGGGGCTTGAATTCACCCCTCCACTTT; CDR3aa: CASSESPGGLNSPLHF
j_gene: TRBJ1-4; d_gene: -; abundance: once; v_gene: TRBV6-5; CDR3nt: TGTGCCAGCAGTTACTTGGGTTCTGGGGAAAAACTGTTTTTT; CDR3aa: CASSYLGSGEKLFF
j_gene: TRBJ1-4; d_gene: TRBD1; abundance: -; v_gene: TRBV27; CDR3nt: TGTGCCAGCAGTTCGACAGGGTTGTCAACTAATGAAAAACTGTTTTTT; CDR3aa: CASSSTGLSTNEKLFF
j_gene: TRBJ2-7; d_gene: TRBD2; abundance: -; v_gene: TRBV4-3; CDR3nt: TGCGCCAGCAGCCAAGAAGGGGGGGCCACTAGCGGGGGATACCCCTACGAGCAGTACTTC; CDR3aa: CASSQEGGATSGGYPYEQYF
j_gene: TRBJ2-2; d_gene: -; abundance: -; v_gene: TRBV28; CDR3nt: TGTGCCAGCATAGGGGGGGCGGCGAACACCGGGGAGCTGTTTTTT; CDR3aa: CASIGGAANTGELFF
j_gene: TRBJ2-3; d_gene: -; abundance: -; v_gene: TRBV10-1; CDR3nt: TGCGCCAGCAGTGGGACTCCCTCCGGGGGGCAGTATTTT; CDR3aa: CASSGTPSGGQYF
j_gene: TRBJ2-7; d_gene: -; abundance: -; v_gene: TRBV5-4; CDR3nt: TGTGCCAGCAGCACGTCCGGGACCTACGAGCAGTACTTC; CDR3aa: CASSTSGTYEQYF
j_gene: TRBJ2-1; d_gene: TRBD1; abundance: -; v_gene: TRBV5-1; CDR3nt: TGCGCCAGCAGCTTGCGGGCCTTTCCCCAGGGGGATGAGCAGTTCTTC; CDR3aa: CASSLRAFPQGDEQFF
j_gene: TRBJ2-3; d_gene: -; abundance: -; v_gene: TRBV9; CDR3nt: TGTGCCAGCAGCGTTCGGGGGTCGGGGGATACGCAGTATTTT; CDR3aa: CASSVRGSGDTQYF
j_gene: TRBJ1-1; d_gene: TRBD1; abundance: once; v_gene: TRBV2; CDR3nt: TGTGCCACCTCACAGGGGGCAAGCACTGAAGCTTTCTTT; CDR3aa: CATSQGASTEAFF
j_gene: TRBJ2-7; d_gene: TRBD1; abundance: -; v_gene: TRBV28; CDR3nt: TGTGCCAGCAGCCCACCGGGACAGCACTACGAGCAGTACTTC; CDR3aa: CASSPPGQHYEQYF